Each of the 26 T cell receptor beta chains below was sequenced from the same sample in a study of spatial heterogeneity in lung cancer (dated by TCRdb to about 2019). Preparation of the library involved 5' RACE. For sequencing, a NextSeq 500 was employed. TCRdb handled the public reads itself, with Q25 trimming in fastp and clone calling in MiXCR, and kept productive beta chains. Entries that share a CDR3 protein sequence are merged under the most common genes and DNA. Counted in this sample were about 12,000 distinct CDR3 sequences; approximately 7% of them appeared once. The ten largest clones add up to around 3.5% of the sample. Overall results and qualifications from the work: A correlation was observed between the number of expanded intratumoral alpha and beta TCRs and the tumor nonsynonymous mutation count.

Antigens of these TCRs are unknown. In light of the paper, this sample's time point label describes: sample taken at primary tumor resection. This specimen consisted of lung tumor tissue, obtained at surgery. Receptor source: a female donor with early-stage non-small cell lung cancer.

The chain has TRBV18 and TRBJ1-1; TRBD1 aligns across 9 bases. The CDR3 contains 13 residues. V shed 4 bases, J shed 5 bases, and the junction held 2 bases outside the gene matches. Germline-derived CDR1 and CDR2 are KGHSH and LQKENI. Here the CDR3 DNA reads TGTGCCAGCTCACGGGACAGGGCTACTGAAGCTTTCTTT. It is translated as CASSRDRATEAFF.

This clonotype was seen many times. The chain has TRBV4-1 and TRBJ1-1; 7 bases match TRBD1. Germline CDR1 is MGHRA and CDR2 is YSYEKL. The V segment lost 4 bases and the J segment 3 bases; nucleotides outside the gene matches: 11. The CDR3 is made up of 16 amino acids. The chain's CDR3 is CASSPPTGAGYTEAFF. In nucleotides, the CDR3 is TGCGCCAGCAGCCCCCCCACAGGGGCGGGGTACACTGAAGCTTTCTTT.

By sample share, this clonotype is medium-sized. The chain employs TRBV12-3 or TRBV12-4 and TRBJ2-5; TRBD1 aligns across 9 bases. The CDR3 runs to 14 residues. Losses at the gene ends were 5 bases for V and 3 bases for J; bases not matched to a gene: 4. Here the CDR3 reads CASSLDRGKETQYF. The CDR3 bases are TGTGCCAGCAGTCTTGACAGGGGGAAAGAGACCCAGTACTTC.

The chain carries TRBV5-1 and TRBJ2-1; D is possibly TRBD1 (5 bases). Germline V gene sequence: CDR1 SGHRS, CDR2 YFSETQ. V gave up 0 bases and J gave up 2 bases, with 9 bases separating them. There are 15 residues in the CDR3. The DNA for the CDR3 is TGCGCCAGCAGCTTGGCAGGGTCGACCTACAATGAGCAGTTCTTC. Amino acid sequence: CASSLAGSTYNEQFF.

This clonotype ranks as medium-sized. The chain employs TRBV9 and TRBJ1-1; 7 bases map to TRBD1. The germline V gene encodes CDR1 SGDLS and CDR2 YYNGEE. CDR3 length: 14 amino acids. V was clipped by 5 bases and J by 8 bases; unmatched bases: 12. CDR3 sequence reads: CASSETGFRVEAFF. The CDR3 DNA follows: TGTGCCAGCAGTGAGACAGGGTTTCGGGTCGAAGCTTTCTTT.

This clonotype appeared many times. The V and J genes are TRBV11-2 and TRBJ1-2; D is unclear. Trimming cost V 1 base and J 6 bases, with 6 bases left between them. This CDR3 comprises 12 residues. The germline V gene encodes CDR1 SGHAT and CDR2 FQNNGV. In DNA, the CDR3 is TGTGCCAGCAGCTTAGTTAGAGATGGCTACACCTTC. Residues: CASSLVRDGYTF.

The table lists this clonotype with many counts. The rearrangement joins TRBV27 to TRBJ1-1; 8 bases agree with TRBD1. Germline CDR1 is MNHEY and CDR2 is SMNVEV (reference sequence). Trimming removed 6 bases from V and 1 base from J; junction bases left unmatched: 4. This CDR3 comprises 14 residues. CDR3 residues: CASRDRVRNTEAFF. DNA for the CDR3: TGTGCCAGCAGGGACAGGGTGCGGAACACTGAAGCTTTCTTT.

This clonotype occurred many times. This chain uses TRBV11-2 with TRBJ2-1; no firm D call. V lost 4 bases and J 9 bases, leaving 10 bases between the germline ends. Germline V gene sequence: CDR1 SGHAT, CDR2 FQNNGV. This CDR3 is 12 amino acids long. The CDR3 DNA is TGTGCCAGCAGCTCCCCAAGGCTTGAGCAGTTCTTC. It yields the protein CASSSPRLEQFF.

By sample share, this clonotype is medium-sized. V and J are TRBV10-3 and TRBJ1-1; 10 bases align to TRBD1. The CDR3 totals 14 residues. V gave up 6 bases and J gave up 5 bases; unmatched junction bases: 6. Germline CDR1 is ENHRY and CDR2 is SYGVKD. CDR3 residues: CAISRQGARTEAFF. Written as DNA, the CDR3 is TGTGCCATCAGCAGACAGGGGGCGAGGACTGAAGCTTTCTTT.

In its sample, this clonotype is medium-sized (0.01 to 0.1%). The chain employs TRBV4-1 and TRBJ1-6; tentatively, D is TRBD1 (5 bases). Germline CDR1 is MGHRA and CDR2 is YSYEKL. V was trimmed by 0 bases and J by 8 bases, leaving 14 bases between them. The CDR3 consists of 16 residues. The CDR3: CASSQDLSGGHSPLHF. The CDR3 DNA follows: TGCGCCAGCAGCCAAGATTTGTCGGGGGGACATTCACCCCTCCACTTT.

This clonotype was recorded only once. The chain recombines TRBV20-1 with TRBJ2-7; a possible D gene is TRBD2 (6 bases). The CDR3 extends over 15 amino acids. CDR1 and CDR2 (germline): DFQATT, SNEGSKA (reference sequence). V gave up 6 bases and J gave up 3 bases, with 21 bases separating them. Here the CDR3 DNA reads TGCAGTGCGGAGGCCCGGGGGATCAACTACTACGAGCAGTACTTC. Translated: CSAEARGINYYEQYF.

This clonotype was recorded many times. The CDR3 reads CASRRQGDQPQHF. CDR3 sequence (DNA): TGTGCCAGCCGACGACAGGGGGATCAGCCCCAGCATTTT. The chain joins TRBV27 to TRBJ1-5; 9 bases map to TRBD1. The J segment lost 5 bases and the V segment lost 8 bases, leaving 4 bases of the junction unmatched. CDR3 length: 13 amino acids. The V gene's germline CDR1 is MNHEY and CDR2 SMNVEV (reference sequence).

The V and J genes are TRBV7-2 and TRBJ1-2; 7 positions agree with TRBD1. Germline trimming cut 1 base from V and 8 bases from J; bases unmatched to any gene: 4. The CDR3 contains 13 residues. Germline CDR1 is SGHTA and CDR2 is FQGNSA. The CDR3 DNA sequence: TGTGCCAGCAGCTTAGGACAGGGCAGAGGCTACACCTTC. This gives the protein CASSLGQGRGYTF.

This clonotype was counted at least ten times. CDR3 nucleotide sequence: TGCGCCAGCAGCTTAACAGGGTCCCAAGAGACCCAGTACTTC. Protein sequence: CASSLTGSQETQYF. This chain uses TRBV5-1 with TRBJ2-5; D perhaps matches TRBD1 (6 bases). Trimming cost V 2 bases and J 1 base, with 9 bases left between them. CDR3 length: 14 amino acids. The V gene's germline CDR1 is SGHRS and CDR2 YFSETQ.

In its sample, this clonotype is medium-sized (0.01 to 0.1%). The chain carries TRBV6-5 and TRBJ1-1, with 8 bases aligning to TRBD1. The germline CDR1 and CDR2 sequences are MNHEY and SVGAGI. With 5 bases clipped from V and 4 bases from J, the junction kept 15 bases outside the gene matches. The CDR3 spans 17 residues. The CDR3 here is CASSTPRQGSQGTEAFF. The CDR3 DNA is TGTGCCAGCAGTACCCCGAGACAGGGGTCTCAAGGCACTGAAGCTTTCTTT.

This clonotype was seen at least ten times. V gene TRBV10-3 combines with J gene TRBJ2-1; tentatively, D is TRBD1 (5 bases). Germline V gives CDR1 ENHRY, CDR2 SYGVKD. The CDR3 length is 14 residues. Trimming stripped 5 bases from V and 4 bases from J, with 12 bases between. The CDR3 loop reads CAISPATDYNEQFF. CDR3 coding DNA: TGTGCCATCAGTCCGGCGACAGATTACAATGAGCAGTTCTTC.

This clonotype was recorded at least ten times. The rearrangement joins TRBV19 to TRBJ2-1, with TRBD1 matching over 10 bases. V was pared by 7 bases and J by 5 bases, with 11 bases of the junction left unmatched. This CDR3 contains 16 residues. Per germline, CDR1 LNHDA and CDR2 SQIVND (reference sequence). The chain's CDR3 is CASTPRDRGNHNEQFF. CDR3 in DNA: TGTGCCAGTACCCCGAGGGACAGGGGTAACCACAATGAGCAGTTCTTC.

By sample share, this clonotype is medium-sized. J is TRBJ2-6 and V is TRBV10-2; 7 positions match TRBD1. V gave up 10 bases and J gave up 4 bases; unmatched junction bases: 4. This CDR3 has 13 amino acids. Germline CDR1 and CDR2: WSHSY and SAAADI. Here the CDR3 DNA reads TGCGCCACCAGGGGGATCGGGGCCAACGTCCTGACTTTC. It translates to CATRGIGANVLTF.

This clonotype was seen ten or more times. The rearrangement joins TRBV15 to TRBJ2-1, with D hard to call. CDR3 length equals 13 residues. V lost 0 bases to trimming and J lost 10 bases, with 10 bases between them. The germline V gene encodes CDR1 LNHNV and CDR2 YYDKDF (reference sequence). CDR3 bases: TGTGCCACCAGCAGAGAGAGTTCCCGGGAGCAGTTCTTC. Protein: CATSRESSREQFF.

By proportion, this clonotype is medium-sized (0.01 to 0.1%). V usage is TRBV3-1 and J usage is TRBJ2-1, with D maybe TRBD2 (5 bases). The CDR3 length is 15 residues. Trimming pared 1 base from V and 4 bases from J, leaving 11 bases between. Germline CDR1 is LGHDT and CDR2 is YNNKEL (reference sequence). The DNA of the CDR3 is TGTGCCAGCAGCCAAGCGGGGTCCCTTTACAATGAGCAGTTCTTC. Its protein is CASSQAGSLYNEQFF.

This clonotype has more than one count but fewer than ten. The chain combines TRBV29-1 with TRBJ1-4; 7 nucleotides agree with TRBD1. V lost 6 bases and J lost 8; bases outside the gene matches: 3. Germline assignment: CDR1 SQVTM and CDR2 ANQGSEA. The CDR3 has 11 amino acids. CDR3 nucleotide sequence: TGCAGCGTCGGACAGGAGGAAAAACTGTTTTTT. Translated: CSVGQEEKLFF.

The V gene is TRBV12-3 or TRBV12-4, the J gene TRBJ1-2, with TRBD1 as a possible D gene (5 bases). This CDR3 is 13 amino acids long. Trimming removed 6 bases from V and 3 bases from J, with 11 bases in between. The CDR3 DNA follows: TGTGCCAGCAGCCCGGGACGGCACTATGGCTACACCTTC. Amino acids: CASSPGRHYGYTF.

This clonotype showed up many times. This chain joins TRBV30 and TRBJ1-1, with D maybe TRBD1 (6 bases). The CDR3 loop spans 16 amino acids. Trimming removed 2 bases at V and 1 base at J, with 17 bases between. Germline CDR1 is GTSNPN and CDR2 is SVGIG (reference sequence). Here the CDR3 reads CAWSSTGSGANTEAFF. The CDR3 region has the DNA TGTGCCTGGAGTTCGACAGGCTCAGGGGCGAACACTGAAGCTTTCTTT.

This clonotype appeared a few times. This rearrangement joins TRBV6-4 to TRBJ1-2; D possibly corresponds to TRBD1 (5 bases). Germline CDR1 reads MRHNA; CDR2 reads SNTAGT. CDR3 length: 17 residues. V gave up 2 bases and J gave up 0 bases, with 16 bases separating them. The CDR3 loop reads CASSDVSMDKTNYGYTF. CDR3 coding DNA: TGTGCCAGCAGTGACGTCTCCATGGACAAGACTAACTATGGCTACACCTTC.

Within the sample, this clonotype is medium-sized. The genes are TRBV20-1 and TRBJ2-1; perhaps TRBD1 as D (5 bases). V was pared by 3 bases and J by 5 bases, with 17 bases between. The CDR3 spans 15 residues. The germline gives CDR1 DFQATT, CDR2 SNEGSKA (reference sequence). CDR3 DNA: TGCAGTGCTAGCCGTACAGGTCCGGTAGACAATGAGCAGTTCTTC. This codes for CSASRTGPVDNEQFF.

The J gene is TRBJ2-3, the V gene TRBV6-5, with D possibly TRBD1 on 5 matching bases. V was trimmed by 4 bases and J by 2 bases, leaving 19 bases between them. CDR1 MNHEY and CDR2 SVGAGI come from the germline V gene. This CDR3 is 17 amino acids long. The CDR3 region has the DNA TGTGCCAGCAGTTCTGCCTACAGGTCCCTCTCCACAGATACGCAGTATTTT. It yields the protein CASSSAYRSLSTDTQYF.